This TCR beta chain appears in the sequencing data of a study of blood T cell repertoires in COVID-19. Across the whole study: Acute-phase and convalescent COVID-19 samples originated in the United States, Italy and Spain. T cells, B-cell-depleted T cells, or PBMCs supplied cDNA or gDNA.

CDR3 length: 15 residues. Germline V gene lookup returns CDR1 SGHVS and CDR2 FNYEAQ. The V end lost 1 base, the J end lost 4 bases, and 13 bases lay between the germline ends. Under the authors' procedure: Amplification of reference gene primers was used by the study to estimate nucleated cell counts. Measured with immunoSEQ multiplex PCR; TCRdb has only the in-frame clones, and not every one. Clone size and V and J calls were adopted from that table, with D and trimming inferred from the DNA. The sample has under 250,000 clones, about 86% seen once. The rearrangement joins TRBV7-6 to TRBJ1-1; D ambiguous. The source is a man aged 35-49 years with active or convalescent COVID-19. Sequencing used peripheral blood. The CDR3 loop reads CASSLDSMGSTEAFF. The CDR3, as DNA: TGTGCCAGCAGCTTAGATTCAATGGGGAGCACTGAAGCTTTCTTT.